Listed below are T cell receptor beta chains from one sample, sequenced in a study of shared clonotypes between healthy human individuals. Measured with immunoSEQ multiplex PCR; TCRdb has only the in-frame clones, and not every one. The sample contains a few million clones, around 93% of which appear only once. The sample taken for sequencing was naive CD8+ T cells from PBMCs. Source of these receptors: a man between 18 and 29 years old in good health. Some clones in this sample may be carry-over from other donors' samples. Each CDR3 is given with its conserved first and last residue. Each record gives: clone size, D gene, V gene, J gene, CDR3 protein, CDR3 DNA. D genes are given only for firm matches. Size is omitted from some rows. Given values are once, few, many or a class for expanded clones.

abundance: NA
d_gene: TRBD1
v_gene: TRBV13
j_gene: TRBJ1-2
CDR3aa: CASSSGTDFNYGYTF
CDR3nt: TGTGCCAGCAGCTCAGGGACAGATTTCAACTATGGCTACACCTTC

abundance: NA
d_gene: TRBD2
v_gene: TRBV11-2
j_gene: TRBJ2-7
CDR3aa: CASSLESRGLVGAEQYF
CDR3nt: TGTGCCAGCAGCTTAGAATCGCGGGGGTTGGTTGGAGCCGAGCAGTACTTC

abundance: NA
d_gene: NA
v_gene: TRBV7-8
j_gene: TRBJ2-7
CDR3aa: CASSLMGSGPYEQYF
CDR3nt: TGTGCCAGCAGCTTAATGGGGAGCGGACCCTACGAGCAGTACTTC

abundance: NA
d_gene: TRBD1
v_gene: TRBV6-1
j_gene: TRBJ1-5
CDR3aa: CASSERQGREPQHF
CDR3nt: TGTGCCAGCAGTGAACGACAGGGTAGGGAGCCCCAGCATTTT

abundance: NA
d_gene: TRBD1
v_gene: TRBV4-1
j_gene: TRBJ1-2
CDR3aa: CASSQDQGAGYGYTF
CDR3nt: TGCGCCAGCAGCCAAGATCAGGGGGCCGGGTATGGCTACACCTTC

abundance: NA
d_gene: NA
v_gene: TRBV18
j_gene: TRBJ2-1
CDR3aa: CASSPPGDTGGYYNEQFF
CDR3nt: TGTGCCAGCTCACCACCGGGGGACACGGGGGGCTACTACAATGAGCAGTTCTTC

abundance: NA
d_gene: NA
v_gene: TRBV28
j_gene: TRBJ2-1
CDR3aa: CASSLSYNEQFF
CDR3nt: TGTGCCAGCAGTTTAAGTTACAATGAGCAGTTCTTC

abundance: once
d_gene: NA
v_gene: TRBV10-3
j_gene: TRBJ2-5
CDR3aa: CAIPLSGRPNTVQETQYF
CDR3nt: TGTGCCATTCCACTGTCGGGGAGGCCGAATACCGTCCAAGAGACCCAGTACTTC

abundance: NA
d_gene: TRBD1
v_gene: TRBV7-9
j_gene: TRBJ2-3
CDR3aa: CASSPPDRGFTDTQYF
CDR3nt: TGTGCCAGCAGCCCCCCGGACAGGGGATTCACAGATACGCAGTATTTT

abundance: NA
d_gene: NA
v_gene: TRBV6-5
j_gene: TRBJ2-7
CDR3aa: CASSYSERYYEQYF
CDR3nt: TGTGCCAGCAGTTACTCGGAACGGTACTACGAGCAGTACTTC

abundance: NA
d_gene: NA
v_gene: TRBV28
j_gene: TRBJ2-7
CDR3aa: CASSGEGASYEQYF
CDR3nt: TGTGCCAGCAGTGGGGAGGGGGCCTCCTACGAGCAGTACTTC

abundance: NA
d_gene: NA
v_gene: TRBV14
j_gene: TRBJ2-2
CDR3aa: CASSQAVRGNTGELFF
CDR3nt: TGTGCCAGCAGCCAAGCGGTCAGGGGGAACACCGGGGAGCTGTTTTTT

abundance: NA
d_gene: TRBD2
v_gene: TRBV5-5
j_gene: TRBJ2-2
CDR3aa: CASSLDKLAGLNTGELFF
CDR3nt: TGTGCCAGCAGCTTGGACAAATTAGCGGGACTGAACACCGGGGAGCTGTTTTTT

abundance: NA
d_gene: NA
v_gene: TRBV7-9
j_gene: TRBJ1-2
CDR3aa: CASSLMDIYGYTF
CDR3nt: TGTGCCAGCAGCTTAATGGATATCTATGGCTACACCTTC

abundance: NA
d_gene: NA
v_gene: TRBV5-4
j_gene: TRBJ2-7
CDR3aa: CASSYNRRTYEQYF
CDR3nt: TGTGCCAGCAGCTATAACAGGAGAACCTACGAGCAGTACTTC

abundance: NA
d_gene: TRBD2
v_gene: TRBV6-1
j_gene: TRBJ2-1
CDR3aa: CASSELGTSRENEQFF
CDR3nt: TGTGCCAGCAGTGAACTCGGGACTAGTAGGGAGAATGAGCAGTTCTTC

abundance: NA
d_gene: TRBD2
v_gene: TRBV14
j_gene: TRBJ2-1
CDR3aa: CASRRGSYNEQFF
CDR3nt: TGTGCCAGCAGGCGGGGGTCCTACAATGAGCAGTTCTTC

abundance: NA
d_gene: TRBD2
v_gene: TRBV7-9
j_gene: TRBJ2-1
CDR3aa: CASSLLAGAHNEQFF
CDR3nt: TGTGCCAGCAGCCTCCTAGCGGGAGCCCACAATGAGCAGTTCTTC

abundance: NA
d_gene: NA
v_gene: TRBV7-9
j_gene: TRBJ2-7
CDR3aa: CASSPTVSKSYEQYF
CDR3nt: TGTGCCAGCAGCCCCACCGTCTCGAAATCCTACGAGCAGTACTTC

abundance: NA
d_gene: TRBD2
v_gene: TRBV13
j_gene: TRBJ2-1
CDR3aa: CASSLGGLAGPYNEQFF
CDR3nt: TGTGCCAGCAGCTTAGGAGGACTAGCGGGCCCCTACAATGAGCAGTTCTTC

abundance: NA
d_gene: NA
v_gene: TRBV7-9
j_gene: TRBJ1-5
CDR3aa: CASSLGTDSNQPQHF
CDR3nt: TGTGCCAGCAGCTTAGGGACAGATAGCAATCAGCCCCAGCATTTT

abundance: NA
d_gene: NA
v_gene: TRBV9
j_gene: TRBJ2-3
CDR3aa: CASSRLPADPTDTQYF
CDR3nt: TGTGCCAGCAGCCGACTACCTGCAGATCCCACAGATACGCAGTATTTT

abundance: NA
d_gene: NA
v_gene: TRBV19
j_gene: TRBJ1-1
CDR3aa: CASSARRVSYTEAFF
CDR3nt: TGTGCCAGTAGTGCCCGCAGGGTGTCGTACACTGAAGCTTTCTTT

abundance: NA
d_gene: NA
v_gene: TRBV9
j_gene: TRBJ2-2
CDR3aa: CASSVGEWTGELFF
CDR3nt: TGTGCCAGCAGCGTAGGAGAGTGGACCGGGGAGCTGTTTTTT

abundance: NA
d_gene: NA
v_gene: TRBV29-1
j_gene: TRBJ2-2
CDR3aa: CSVEGGPGELFF
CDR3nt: TGCAGCGTTGAAGGGGGCCCAGGGGAGCTGTTTTTT

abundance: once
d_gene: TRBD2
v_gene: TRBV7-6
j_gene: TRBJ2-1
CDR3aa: CASSPEAGVPFEQFF
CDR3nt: TGTGCCAGCAGCCCCGAAGCGGGAGTTCCCTTCGAGCAGTTCTTC

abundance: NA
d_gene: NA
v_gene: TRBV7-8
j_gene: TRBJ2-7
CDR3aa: CASSLELQGYEQYF
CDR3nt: TGTGCCAGCAGCTTAGAACTGCAAGGCTACGAGCAGTACTTC

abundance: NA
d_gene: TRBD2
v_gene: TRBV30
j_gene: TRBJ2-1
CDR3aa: CAWSVRLAGSNEQFF
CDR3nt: TGTGCCTGGAGTGTTCGGCTAGCGGGGAGCAATGAGCAGTTCTTC

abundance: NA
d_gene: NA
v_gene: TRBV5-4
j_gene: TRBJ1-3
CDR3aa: CASRQLGGSGNTIYF
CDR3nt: TGTGCCAGCAGACAATTGGGGGGCTCTGGAAACACCATATATTTT

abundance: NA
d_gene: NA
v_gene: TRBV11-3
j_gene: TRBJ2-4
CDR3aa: CASSLGSENIQYF
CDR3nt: TGTGCCAGCAGCTTAGGGTCGGAAAACATTCAGTACTTC

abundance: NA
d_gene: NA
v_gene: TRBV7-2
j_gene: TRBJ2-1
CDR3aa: CATGSGQFF
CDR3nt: TGTGCCACAGGGTCTGGGCAGTTCTTC

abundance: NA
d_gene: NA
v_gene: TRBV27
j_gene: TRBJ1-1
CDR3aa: CASSYSPNTGAFF
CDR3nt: TGTGCCAGCAGTTACTCCCCCAACACTGGAGCTTTCTTT

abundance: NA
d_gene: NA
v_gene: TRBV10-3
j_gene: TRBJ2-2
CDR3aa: CAISERELTGELFF
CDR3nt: TGTGCCATCAGTGAACGGGAATTAACCGGGGAGCTGTTTTTT

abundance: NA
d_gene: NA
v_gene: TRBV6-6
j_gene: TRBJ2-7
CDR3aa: CASSYLGRAYEQYF
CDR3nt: TGTGCCAGCAGTTACTTGGGACGGGCCTACGAGCAGTACTTC

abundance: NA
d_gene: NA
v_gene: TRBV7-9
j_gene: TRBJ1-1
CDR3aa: CASSLGRGGEAFF
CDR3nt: TGTGCCAGCAGCTTAGGCAGGGGAGGTGAAGCTTTCTTT

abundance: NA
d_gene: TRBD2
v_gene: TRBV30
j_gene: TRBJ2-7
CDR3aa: CAFERESSYEQYF
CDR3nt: TGTGCCTTCGAGCGGGAGAGCTCCTACGAGCAGTACTTC

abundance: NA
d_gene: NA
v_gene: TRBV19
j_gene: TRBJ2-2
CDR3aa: CASSTPHTGTTGELFF
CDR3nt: TGTGCCAGTAGTACCCCTCATACCGGGACTACCGGGGAGCTGTTTTTT

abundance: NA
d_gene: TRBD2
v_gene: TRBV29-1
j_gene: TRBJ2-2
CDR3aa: CSVPALAGGNTGELFF
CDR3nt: TGCAGCGTTCCCGCGCTAGCGGGAGGTAACACCGGGGAGCTGTTTTTT

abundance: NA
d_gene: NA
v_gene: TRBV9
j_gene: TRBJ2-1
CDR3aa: CASSRTYNEQFF
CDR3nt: TGTGCCAGCAGCAGGACCTACAATGAGCAGTTCTTC

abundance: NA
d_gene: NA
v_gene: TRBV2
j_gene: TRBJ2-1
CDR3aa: CASSVLEEFF
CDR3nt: TGTGCCAGCAGTGTCCTAGAGGAGTTCTTC

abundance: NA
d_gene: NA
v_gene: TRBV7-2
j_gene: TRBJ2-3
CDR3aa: CASSLATGLPDTQYF
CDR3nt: TGTGCCAGCAGCTTAGCAACGGGACTCCCAGATACGCAGTATTTT

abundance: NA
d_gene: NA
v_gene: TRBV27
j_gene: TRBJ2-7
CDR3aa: CASSLYPETYEQYF
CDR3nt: TGTGCCAGCAGTTTATACCCCGAGACCTACGAGCAGTACTTC

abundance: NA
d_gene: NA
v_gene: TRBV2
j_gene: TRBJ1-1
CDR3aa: CASSRPLRQMSNTEAFF
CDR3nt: TGTGCCAGCAGCCGCCCCCTTCGACAGATGTCGAACACTGAAGCTTTCTTT

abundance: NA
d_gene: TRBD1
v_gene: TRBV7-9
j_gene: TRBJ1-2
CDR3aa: CASSHRRGTNYGYTF
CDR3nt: TGTGCCAGCAGCCACCGCAGGGGGACTAACTATGGCTACACCTTC

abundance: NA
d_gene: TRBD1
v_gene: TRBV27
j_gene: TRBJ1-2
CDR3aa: CASSPWGTANYGYTF
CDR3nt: TGTGCCAGCAGTCCCTGGGGGACAGCTAACTATGGCTACACCTTC

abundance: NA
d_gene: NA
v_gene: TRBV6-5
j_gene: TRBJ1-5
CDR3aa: CASSYRLGDQPQHF
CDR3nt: TGTGCCAGCAGTTACCGGCTTGGGGATCAGCCCCAGCATTTT

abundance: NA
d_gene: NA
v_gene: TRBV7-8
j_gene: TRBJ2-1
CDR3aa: CASSLSASNNEQFF
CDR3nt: TGTGCCAGCAGCTTATCAGCCTCGAACAATGAGCAGTTCTTC

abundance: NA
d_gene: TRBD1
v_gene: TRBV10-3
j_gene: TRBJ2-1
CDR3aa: CAISTTGYNEQFF
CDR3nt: TGTGCCATCAGTACGACAGGGTACAATGAGCAGTTCTTC

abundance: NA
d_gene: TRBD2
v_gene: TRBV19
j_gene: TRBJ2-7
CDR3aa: CASSTLSGSDYEQYF
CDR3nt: TGTGCCAGTAGTACCCTCAGCGGGAGCGACTACGAGCAGTACTTC

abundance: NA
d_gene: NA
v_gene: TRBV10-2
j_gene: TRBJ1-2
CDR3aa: CASSVEGWSYGYTF
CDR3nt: TGCGCCAGCAGTGTAGAGGGTTGGTCCTATGGCTACACCTTC

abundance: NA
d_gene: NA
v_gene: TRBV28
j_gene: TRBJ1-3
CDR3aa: CASSFLGHSNTIYF
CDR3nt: TGTGCCAGCAGTTTTTTGGGCCATTCAAACACCATATATTTT

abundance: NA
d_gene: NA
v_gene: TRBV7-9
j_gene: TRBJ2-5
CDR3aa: CASSLWVTFPGESQETQYF
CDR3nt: TGTGCCAGCAGCTTATGGGTAACCTTTCCGGGCGAGTCACAAGAGACCCAGTACTTC

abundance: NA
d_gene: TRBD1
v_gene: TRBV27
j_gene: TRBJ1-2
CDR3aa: CASRTGANYGYTF
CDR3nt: TGTGCCAGCAGGACAGGGGCGAACTATGGCTACACCTTC

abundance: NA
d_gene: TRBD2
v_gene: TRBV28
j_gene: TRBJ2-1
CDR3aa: CASSLASGRVLRNEQFF
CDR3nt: TGTGCCAGCAGTTTGGCTAGCGGGAGGGTCTTGAGGAATGAGCAGTTCTTC

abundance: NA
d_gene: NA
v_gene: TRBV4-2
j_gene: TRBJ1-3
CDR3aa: CASAAGNTIYF
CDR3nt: TGTGCCAGCGCCGCTGGAAACACCATATATTTT

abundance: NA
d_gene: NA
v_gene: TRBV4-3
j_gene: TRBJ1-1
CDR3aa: CASSSQGDASEAFF
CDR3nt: TGCGCCAGCAGCTCGCAGGGAGACGCCTCTGAAGCTTTCTTT

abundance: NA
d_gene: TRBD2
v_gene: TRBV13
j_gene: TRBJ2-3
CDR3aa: CASSPPRGTSGRRDTQYF
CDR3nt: TGTGCCAGCAGCCCCCCCCGAGGGACTAGCGGGAGACGAGATACGCAGTATTTT

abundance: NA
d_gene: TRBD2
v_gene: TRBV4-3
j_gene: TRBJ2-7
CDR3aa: CASSFGASGRGEQYF
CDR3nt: TGCGCCAGCAGCTTTGGAGCCAGCGGGAGGGGTGAGCAGTACTTC

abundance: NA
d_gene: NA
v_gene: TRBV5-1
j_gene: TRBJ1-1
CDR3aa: CASSPDIVTEAFF
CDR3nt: TGCGCCAGCAGCCCGGACATTGTCACTGAAGCTTTCTTT

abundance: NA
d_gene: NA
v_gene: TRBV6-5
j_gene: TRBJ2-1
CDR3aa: CASSYSTFGGNNEQFF
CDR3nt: TGTGCCAGCAGTTACTCGACCTTTGGCGGTAACAATGAGCAGTTCTTC